The clone carrying this T cell receptor (beta chain) is a singleton in its sample. The target antigen is unknown. The source of the sample is a study of T cell responses to AZD1222 COVID-19 vaccine. Study background: Pooling was applied to second doses at about 4 or about 12 weeks.

Broader study findings: Just six AZD1222 recipients were seropositive at baseline. Among vaccine-associated CD4 TCRs, coverage spanned spike, with dominance at 160-218 and 743-854. Donor demographics were predominantly white British with a female majority; clonal diversity may be underestimated.

The germline V gene has CDR1 LGHNA and CDR2 YSLEER. Trimming took off 3 bases at V and 4 bases at J, with 8 bases between the two ends. This CDR3 has 13 residues. Clones were sequenced by immunoSEQ multiplex PCR, and TCRdb holds only the in-frame ones, with some missing. The sample includes roughly 100,000 clones, over 80% of them seen just once. The source was peripheral blood, collected on day 0 of AZD1222 vaccination. This clonotype was sampled from an adult in good health. The V and J genes are TRBV4-3 and TRBJ2-3; D remains unclear. CDR3 DNA: TGCGCCAGCAGCCACCAGAGGTCAGATACGCAGTATTTT. Encoded protein: CASSHQRSDTQYF.